Following are 21 T cell receptor beta chains from one sample sequenced in a study of cytomegalovirus exposure and HLA in healthy donors. With 60 Vbeta and 13 Jbeta primers, the PCR was carried out. Assay used: immunoSEQ multiplex PCR; TCRdb lists only in-frame clones, some missing. The sample yields 150,000 to 200,000 clones, 65% to 75% seen once. Sequenced: PBMCs. These receptors all come from a human donor in good health.

The chain combines TRBV6-1 with TRBJ1-2; 11 bases fit TRBD1. Germline V lookup: CDR1 MNHNS, CDR2 SASEGT. V gave up 5 bases and J gave up 8 bases; unmatched junction bases: 4. The CDR3 extends over 13 amino acids. This CDR3 is CASSPRDRGGYTF. The CDR3 nucleotides are TGTGCCAGCAGTCCCCGGGACAGGGGGGGCTACACCTTC.

J is TRBJ1-2 and V is TRBV7-2; 8 positions agree with TRBD1. The CDR3 runs to 13 residues. With 5 bases clipped from V and 4 bases from J, the junction kept 3 bases outside the gene matches. Germline V CDR1 and CDR2: SGHTA, FQGNSA. For the CDR3, the DNA is TGTGCCAGCAGCCCGGGGACAGGCTATGGCTACACCTTC. Amino acid sequence: CASSPGTGYGYTF.

This clone was counted a few times. This chain's CDR3 is CSGLGRYTEAFF. CDR3 DNA sequence: TGCAGCGGACTTGGCAGATACACTGAAGCTTTCTTT. The rearrangement uses TRBV29-1 and TRBJ1-1, with D unclear. From germline, CDR1 is SQVTM and CDR2 ANQGSEA. V shed 7 bases and J shed 3 bases, with 12 bases lying between them. This CDR3 contains 12 residues. The full variable domain, with the rest looked up from reference TRBV29-1 and TRBJ1-1, is SAVISQKPSRDICQRGTSLTIQCQVDSQVTMMFWYRQQPGQSLTLIATANQGSEATYESGFVIDKFPISRPNLTFSTLTVSNMSPEDSSIYLCSGLGRYTEAFFGQGTRLTVV.

CDR3 DNA sequence: TGTGCCAGCAGCTCACAAGGACAGAATAATTCACCCCTCCACTTT. Protein product: CASSSQGQNNSPLHF. The genes are TRBV11-2 and TRBJ1-6; maybe TRBD1 (6 bases). Germline lookup yields CDR1 SGHAT and CDR2 FQNNGV. V lost 4 bases, J lost 5 bases, and 12 bases lay in between. The CDR3 has 15 residues.

The rearrangement uses TRBV19 and TRBJ1-5, with 11 nucleotides matching TRBD1. CDR3 length equals 16 residues. J was trimmed by 2 bases and V by 9 bases; bases with no gene match: 9. Per germline, CDR1 LNHDA and CDR2 SQIVND (reference sequence). This CDR3 is CASAGTGGARNQPQHF. The CDR3 DNA follows: TGTGCCAGCGCCGGGACAGGGGGGGCCCGCAATCAGCCCCAGCATTTT.

The chain carries TRBV2 and TRBJ1-4; D unresolved. The germline V and J ends were trimmed by 6 bases and 3 bases, with 5 bases remaining between them. The CDR3 is made up of 12 amino acids. In germline, CDR1 is SNHLY, CDR2 FYNNEI. The DNA of the CDR3 is TGTGCCAGCAGGTACTCTAATGAAAAACTGTTTTTT. Protein sequence: CASRYSNEKLFF.

This clone was seen only a few times. The rearrangement joins TRBV6-4 to TRBJ1-6; D might be TRBD1 (6 bases). CDR1 is MRHNA and CDR2 is SNTAGT in the germline V gene. V was cut by 2 bases and J by 8 bases, with 19 bases left in between. The length of the CDR3 is 17 residues. CDR3 region: CASSDQRDGDTYSPLHF. CDR3 nucleotide sequence: TGTGCCAGCAGTGACCAGAGGGACGGGGACACATATTCACCCCTCCACTTT.

Comment on this clone: A junction boundary mismatches the germline segment, possibly from a read error. The chain carries TRBV7-7 and TRBJ1-6, with D maybe TRBD1 (5 bases). CDR1 and CDR2 from the germline V gene are SSHAT and FNYEAQ (reference sequence). This CDR3 spans 15 amino acids. The CDR3 DNA follows: TGTGCTAGCAGCTTAGACGGGGGACCCAATTCACCCCTCCACTTT. Amino acids: CASSLDGGPNSPLHF.

The chain has TRBV6-5 and TRBJ2-7; TRBD1 agrees at 9 bases. This CDR3 has 14 residues. The J segment lost 2 bases and the V segment lost 6 bases, leaving 5 bases of the junction unmatched. Germline lookup yields CDR1 MNHEY and CDR2 SVGAGI. The CDR3 loop is CASRHRDRAYEQYV. For the CDR3, the DNA is TGTGCCAGCAGGCACCGGGACAGGGCCTACGAGCAGTACGTC.

The chain couples TRBV29-1 to TRBJ2-7; 10 bases align to TRBD1. V lost 4 bases to trimming and J lost 1 base; unmatched junction nucleotides: 4. This CDR3 contains 14 residues. Germline values: CDR1 SQVTM, CDR2 ANQGSEA. CDR3 nucleotides: TGCAGCGTTGCGGGACAGGGGCTATCCTACGAGCAGTACTTC. It is translated as CSVAGQGLSYEQYF.

The V call is TRBV5-1, the J call TRBJ2-7, with D maybe TRBD1 (5 bases). The CDR3 extends over 15 amino acids. The V end was cut by 3 bases, the J end by 2 bases, with 15 bases between. The germline V gene encodes CDR1 SGHRS and CDR2 YFSETQ. CDR3 DNA sequence: TGCGCCAGCAGCTGGGGCGGTGCGAGGACCTACGAGCAGTACTTC. It encodes CASSWGGARTYEQYF.

The chain links TRBV7-8 to TRBJ2-7; perhaps TRBD1 as D (5 bases). The CDR3 extends over 14 amino acids. CDR1 is SGHVS, CDR2 FQNEAQ, per germline. With 7 bases removed from V and 3 bases from J, the gap between germline ends came to 16 bases. CDR3 DNA: TGTGCCAGCAACAATGGGCAGGGAATCTACGAGCAGTACTTC. Translating it yields CASNNGQGIYEQYF.

The V and J genes are TRBV27 and TRBJ1-5; D unresolved. The V end lost 3 bases, the J end lost 4 bases, and 13 bases lay between the germline ends. Germline V gene sequence: CDR1 MNHEY, CDR2 SMNVEV (reference sequence). The length of the CDR3 is 15 residues. This CDR3 reads CASSFAGAGNQPQHF. CDR3 sequence (DNA): TGTGCCAGCAGTTTCGCCGGAGCGGGTAATCAGCCCCAGCATTTT.

This chain connects TRBV5-6 to TRBJ2-5, with TRBD1 as a possible D gene (5 bases). Trimming removed 1 base at V and 0 bases at J, with 7 bases between. CDR1 and CDR2 from the germline V gene are SGHDT and YYEEEE. This CDR3 region has 14 residues. As DNA, the CDR3 is TGTGCCAGCAGCTTGATCAGGGACCAAGAGACCCAGTACTTC. This translates into CASSLIRDQETQYF.

The rearrangement uses TRBV12-2 and TRBJ1-1; the D call in the table, TRBD1, was not verified against the DNA. TRBV12-2 represents a pseudogene. The CDR3 is made up of 21 amino acids. The CDR3 loop is CASRLTGRLEQGGRMNTEAFF. DNA of the CDR3: TGTGCAAGTCGCCTAACCGGAAGATTGGAACAGGGTGGTCGAATGAACACTGAAGCTTTCTTT.

In its sample, this clone was seen a few times. CDR3 loop: CASSLNRDLIYEQYF. CDR3 in DNA: TGTGCCAGCAGCCTAAACCGGGACTTAATTTACGAGCAGTACTTC. V gene TRBV11-2 combines with J gene TRBJ2-7; possibly TRBD2 for D (6 bases). CDR1 and CDR2 from the germline V gene are SGHAT and FQNNGV. Trimming cost V 5 bases and J 4 bases, with 18 bases left between them. CDR3 size: 15 residues.

The gene calls are TRBV21-1 and TRBJ1-5; no check of the table's D call, TRBD1, against the DNA was made. TRBV21-1 corresponds to a pseudogene. The CDR3 contains 23 residues. CDR3 in DNA: TGTGCCAGCAGCAAAGAGGTTGGTTCGAAAAAAGCGACAGGGATCTATAGCAATCAGCCCCAGCATTTT. As protein: CASSKEVGSKKATGIYSNQPQHF.

This chain links TRBV4-3 with TRBJ2-1, with TRBD2 matching 12 bases. The CDR3 runs to 17 residues. Germline V gene sequence: CDR1 LGHNA, CDR2 YSLEER. The ends lost 3 bases at V and 4 bases at J; junction bases unmatched: 7. The CDR3: CASSHELTSGGYNEQFF. The CDR3 region has the DNA TGCGCCAGCAGCCACGAACTGACTAGCGGGGGATACAATGAGCAGTTCTTC.

The CDR3 here is CASSVRDTYNEQFF. DNA of the CDR3: TGTGCCAGCAGCGTCCGGGACACCTACAATGAGCAGTTCTTC. The rearrangement joins TRBV7-6 to TRBJ2-1, with D possibly matching TRBD1 (6 bases). Germline V lookup: CDR1 SGHVS, CDR2 FNYEAQ. V lost 5 bases, J lost 2 bases, and 10 bases lay in between. There are 14 residues in the CDR3.

The V gene is TRBV29-1, the J gene TRBJ2-2, with 8 nucleotides matching TRBD1. The CDR3 is made up of 14 amino acids. The germline gives CDR1 SQVTM, CDR2 ANQGSEA. V lost 4 bases and J lost 4; bases outside the gene matches: 5. The CDR3 is CSVGVTGGTGELFF. Here the CDR3 DNA reads TGCAGCGTTGGGGTTACAGGGGGCACCGGGGAGCTGTTTTTT.

The chain recombines TRBV2 with TRBJ2-7; TRBD2 agrees at 12 bases. From germline, CDR1 is SNHLY and CDR2 FYNNEI. CDR3 size: 14 residues. V trimming: 0 bases; J trimming: 7 bases; junction bases outside the gene matches: 1. The CDR3 DNA reads as TGTGCCAGCAGTGAAGCACTAGCGGGGGGTGAGCAGTACTTC. Protein: CASSEALAGGEQYF.